Sequencing of this T cell receptor (beta chain) was carried out in a study of tumor and adjacent non-tumor tissue in lung cancer. The germline V gene encodes CDR1 MNHEY and CDR2 SVGEGT. This CDR3 is built from 14 residues. The library came from three nested PCR rounds adapted from ARM-PCR protocols. TCRdb re-derived calls from the multiplex PCR reads in MiXCR, one entry per CDR3 protein. There are 60,000 to 85,000 distinct CDR3 sequences in the sample; roughly 73% occur only once, and under 30% lies in the top ten. Study-level points and caveats: Significantly higher TCR diversity was found in tumor than normal lung.

RNA was extracted from bulk tissue without any cell sorting. As for this clonotype: Its antigen remains unidentified. The final CDR3 position lacks the conserved phenylalanine or tryptophan, pointing to a likely read error.

The sequencing input was lung tumor tissue. This sequence joins TRBV6-2 or TRBV6-3 and TRBJ2-1; maybe TRBD1 (6 bases). The sequence came from a man aged 60-69 years with non-small cell lung cancer. CDR3: CANSIQGSYNEQFS. Here the CDR3 DNA reads TGTGCCAACAGTATACAGGGCTCCTACAATGAGCAGTTCTCC.